What follows are 16 T cell receptor beta chains derived from one specimen sequenced in a study of blood T cell repertoires in COVID-19. Here immunoSEQ multiplex PCR was the method, and the copy in TCRdb shows in-frame clones only, minus some. The table shows some 200,000 clones, with roughly four fifths occurring only once. The sequencing sample was made of peripheral blood. These receptors were obtained from a woman aged 40 to 50 with acute or convalescent COVID-19.

V is TRBV29-1 and J is TRBJ2-2; D is unclear. The V and J ends lost 5 bases and 4 bases respectively, with 11 bases between them. Looked up from germline, CDR1 is SQVTM and CDR2 is ANQGSEA. The CDR3 covers 13 residues. CDR3 nucleotide sequence: TGCAGCGTTAGAACAGCTGGCACCGGGGAGCTGTTTTTT. Its protein product is CSVRTAGTGELFF.

The chain couples TRBV10-3 to TRBJ2-1, with 11 bases identical to TRBD1. J lost 10 bases, V lost 6 bases, and 23 bases had no gene match. Per the germline V gene, CDR1 is ENHRY and CDR2 is SYGVKD. CDR3 length: 19 residues. In nucleotides, the CDR3 is TGTGCCATCAGCCCTGGACAGGGGGCTTGGCCCCAATCGATTAGGGAGCAGTTCTTC. As protein: CAISPGQGAWPQSIREQFF.

V gene TRBV6-5 combines with J gene TRBJ1-4; D possibly corresponds to TRBD1 (5 bases). The CDR3 spans 13 residues. Looked up from germline, CDR1 is MNHEY and CDR2 is SVGAGI. Trimming took off 3 bases at V and 5 bases at J, with 7 bases between the two ends. The CDR3 sequence is CASSYRGNEKLFF. Written as DNA, the CDR3 is TGTGCCAGCAGTTATAGGGGAAATGAAAAACTGTTTTTT.

The chain combines TRBV11-3 with TRBJ1-2, with 8 bases that match TRBD1. J lost 4 bases, V lost 5 bases, and 18 bases had no gene match. From germline, CDR1 is SGHNT and CDR2 YENEEA. The CDR3 sequence is 18 residues long. CDR3 loop: CASSEPGAFRGRRYGYTF. The CDR3 DNA sequence: TGTGCCAGCAGCGAACCAGGGGCGTTCAGGGGGCGCCGCTATGGCTACACCTTC.

The chain employs TRBV5-1 and TRBJ1-2, with no clear D. The CDR3 sequence is 13 residues long. Trimming took off 2 bases at V and 8 bases at J, with 13 bases between the two ends. CDR1 and CDR2 from the germline V gene are SGHRS and YFSETQ. CDR3 in amino acids: CASSFGEGGGYTF. The CDR3 nucleotides read TGCGCCAGCAGCTTCGGAGAAGGCGGGGGCTACACCTTC.

The V call is TRBV7-6, the J call TRBJ2-7; D not resolved. V lost 2 bases and J 0 bases, leaving 8 bases between the germline ends. Looked up from germline, CDR1 is SGHVS and CDR2 is FNYEAQ. The CDR3 has 14 residues. The CDR3 is CASSLQDGSYEQYF. The CDR3 coding sequence is TGTGCCAGCAGCTTACAGGATGGCTCCTACGAGCAGTACTTC.

This chain connects TRBV14 to TRBJ2-3; 8 positions agree with TRBD2. Trimming removed 4 bases from V and 7 bases from J; junction bases left unmatched: 7. The CDR3 sequence is 14 residues long. Germline CDR1 SGHDN, CDR2 FVKESK. CDR3 sequence reads: CASSPGAGGNTQYF. DNA of the CDR3: TGTGCCAGCAGCCCGGGGGCGGGAGGAAATACGCAGTATTTT.

The chain links TRBV23-1 to TRBJ2-2; 7 bases map to TRBD1. TRBV23-1 is identified as an open reading frame with a role that is uncertain. The CDR3 length is 16 residues. Unmatched junction bases numbered 10, after V lost 8 bases and J lost 1 base. The CDR3 DNA reads TGCGCCAGCTCCCCCCCCCGGGACAGGAACACCGGGGAGCTGTTTTTT. Its protein is CASSPPRDRNTGELFF.

CDR3 coding DNA: TGTGCCAGCAGTGGATCAGGTTCCGGGGAGCTGTTTTTT. Translation: CASSGSGSGELFF. This chain connects TRBV2 to TRBJ2-2; no clear D. Between the trimmed V and J ends, which lost 4 bases and 6 bases, there was a span of 9 bases. Germline CDR1 reads SNHLY; CDR2 reads FYNNEI. CDR3 length equals 13 residues.

The chain couples TRBV7-2 to TRBJ2-7; possibly TRBD1 for D (5 bases). Germline V CDR1 and CDR2: SGHTA, FQGNSA. The length of the CDR3 is 15 residues. The V end lost 5 bases, the J end lost 6 bases, and 20 bases lay between the germline ends. The CDR3 sequence is CASSPPFRPGSEQYF. CDR3 coding DNA: TGTGCCAGCAGCCCGCCGTTTCGGCCAGGGTCCGAGCAGTACTTC.

This chain links TRBV3-1 (or the pseudogene TRBV3-2) with TRBJ2-3; 7 bases agree with TRBD2. V gave up 0 bases and J gave up 2 bases; unmatched junction bases: 26. From germline, CDR1 is LGHDT and CDR2 YNNKEL (reference sequence). The CDR3 is 23 residues long. The CDR3 nucleotides read TGTGCCAGCAGCCAAGATGGGAAGCGGGGAGGCCATCGTGCTACCCGGCTCACAGATACGCAGTATTTT. This codes for CASSQDGKRGGHRATRLTDTQYF.

This chain uses TRBV24-1 with TRBJ2-1, with TRBD1 identical over 9 bases. CDR3 length: 16 residues. The germline V gene has CDR1 KGHDR and CDR2 SFDVKD. V lost 8 bases to trimming and J lost 6 bases; unmatched junction nucleotides: 13. This CDR3 reads CATTPSGQGLSNEQFF. As DNA, the CDR3 is TGTGCCACCACCCCCTCGGGACAGGGTCTGTCCAATGAGCAGTTCTTC.

The V gene is TRBV5-1, the J gene TRBJ2-1; TRBD2 matches 12 bases. The CDR3 contains 15 residues. Per germline, CDR1 SGHRS and CDR2 YFSETQ. J gave up 10 bases and V 4 bases, and 9 bases lay outside the gene matches. The CDR3 DNA sequence: TGCGCCAGCAGCGCGACTAGCGGGGGAAGAAACGAGCAGTTCTTC. It translates to CASSATSGGRNEQFF.

CDR3 coding DNA: TGTGCCAGCAGTCTCCCCGGGACAAAGTACGAGCAGTACTTC. Translating gives CASSLPGTKYEQYF. The chain recombines TRBV27 with TRBJ2-7, with a weak D call TRBD1 (6 bases). V was shortened by 5 bases and J by 4 bases, with 15 bases between the two germline ends. The CDR3 is made up of 14 amino acids. The germline gives CDR1 MNHEY, CDR2 SMNVEV (reference sequence).

The chain recombines TRBV27 with TRBJ2-3, with 7 bases lining up with TRBD2. V lost 5 bases and J lost 5; bases outside the gene matches: 7. This CDR3 spans 14 amino acids. Germline V gene lookup returns CDR1 MNHEY and CDR2 SMNVEV (reference sequence). The CDR3 region has the DNA TGTGCCAGCAGTATCAGGGAGCGGGGAGATACGCAGTATTTT. This encodes CASSIRERGDTQYF.

The chain couples TRBV30 to TRBJ1-1; maybe TRBD1 (5 bases). CDR3 length: 11 amino acids. CDR1 and CDR2 (germline): GTSNPN, SVGIG (reference sequence). V was trimmed by 4 bases and J by 7 bases, leaving 10 bases between them. The CDR3 here is CAWNWQGEAFF. CDR3 in DNA: TGTGCCTGGAATTGGCAGGGTGAAGCTTTCTTT.